Included here is one TCR beta chain sequence, with context. These data originate in a study of blood T cell repertoires in COVID-19. Germline loops: CDR1 LNHDA, CDR2 SQIVND (reference sequence). CDR3 length: 15 residues. The ends lost 7 bases at V and 6 bases at J; junction bases unmatched: 8. Only in-frame clones appear in the TCRdb table, and some are missing; sequencing was by immunoSEQ multiplex PCR. This table holds about 50,000 clones, around nine tenths found once. The material sequenced was peripheral blood. This receptor was obtained from a human donor in a cohort sampled during active COVID-19. The chain employs TRBV19 and TRBJ2-2; 10 bases line up with TRBD1. The CDR3 DNA reads TGTGCCAGTACTACCGGGGGGACAGGGGCCGGGGAGCTGTTTTTT. Its translation: CASTTGGTGAGELFF.